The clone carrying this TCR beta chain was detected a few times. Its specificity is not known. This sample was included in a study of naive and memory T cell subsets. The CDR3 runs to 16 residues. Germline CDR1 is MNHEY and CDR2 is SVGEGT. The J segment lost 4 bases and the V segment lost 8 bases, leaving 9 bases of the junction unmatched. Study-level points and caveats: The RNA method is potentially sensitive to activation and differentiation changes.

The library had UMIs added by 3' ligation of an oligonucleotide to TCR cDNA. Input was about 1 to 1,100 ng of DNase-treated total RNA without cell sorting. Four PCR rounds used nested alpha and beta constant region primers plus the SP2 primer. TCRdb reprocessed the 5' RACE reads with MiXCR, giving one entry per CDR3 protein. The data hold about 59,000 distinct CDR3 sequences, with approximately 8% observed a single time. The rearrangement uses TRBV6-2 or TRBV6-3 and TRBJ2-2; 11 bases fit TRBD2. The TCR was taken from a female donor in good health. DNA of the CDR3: TGTGCCAGCGTGAGAGACGGGACTAGCGGCACCGGGGAGCTGTTTTTT. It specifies CASVRDGTSGTGELFF.